What follows are 20 T cell receptor beta chains derived from one specimen sequenced in a study of T cell repertoires in cytomegalovirus infection. Using its own MiXCR run on the reads, TCRdb lists one record per CDR3 protein. The table lists hundreds of thousands of distinct CDR3 sequences, 24% of them singletons. Sequencing was performed on CD8+ T cells from PBMCs. All receptors derive from a human donor in good health (CMV status not recorded). Some clones in this sample may be carry-over from other donors' samples.

This sequence joins TRBV20-1 and TRBJ2-1; 9 positions match TRBD1. Trimming removed 5 bases from V and 7 bases from J; junction bases left unmatched: 6. The CDR3 is 13 residues long. Germline V gives CDR1 DFQATT, CDR2 SNEGSKA (reference sequence). CDR3 protein: CSALGQGENEQFF. The DNA of the CDR3 is TGCAGTGCTTTGGGACAGGGAGAAAATGAGCAGTTCTTC.

This clonotype was counted only a few times. The chain uses TRBV7-9 and TRBJ2-5; D may correspond to TRBD1 or TRBD2 (5 bases each). The CDR3 loop spans 15 amino acids. Between the trimmed V and J ends, which lost 1 base and 1 base, there was a span of 10 bases. CDR1 and CDR2 (germline): SEHNR, FQNEAQ (reference sequence). The CDR3 DNA follows: TGTGCCAGCAGCTTAGGAGGGCAGGGCCAAGAGACCCAGTACTTC. It codes for CASSLGGQGQETQYF.

In this sample, this clonotype turned up many times. The gene calls are TRBV7-9 and TRBJ2-6, with TRBD1 matching over 9 bases. The V segment lost 7 bases and the J segment 2 bases; nucleotides outside the gene matches: 15. Per the germline V gene, CDR1 is SEHNR and CDR2 is FQNEAQ (reference sequence). The CDR3 length is 19 residues. The CDR3 reads CASTYTSGTGLAGANVLTF. CDR3 in DNA: TGTGCCAGCACCTACACCTCCGGGACAGGGTTGGCTGGGGCCAACGTCCTGACTTTC.

This clonotype showed up many times. The CDR3 region has the DNA TGTGCCAGCAGCCGCCGGAGTTCCTACAATGAGCAGTTCTTC. Its translation is CASSRRSSYNEQFF. The chain carries TRBV28 and TRBJ2-1; D not resolved. Germline CDR1 reads MDHEN; CDR2 reads SYDVKM. This CDR3 region has 14 residues. V lost 6 bases, J lost 1 base, and 10 bases lay in between.

This clonotype was picked up many times. V gene TRBV7-2 combines with J gene TRBJ2-1; 14 nucleotides line up with TRBD2. V lost 5 bases and J lost 5; bases outside the gene matches: 2. Germline assignment: CDR1 SGHTA and CDR2 FQGNSA. There are 15 residues in the CDR3. This CDR3 is CASSPGLAGDNEQFF. The CDR3 DNA is TGTGCCAGCAGCCCGGGACTAGCGGGGGACAATGAGCAGTTCTTC.

Comments on this clonotype: This clone may be a read error of a much larger clone one base away. CDR3 amino acids: CASSSPLRTVNTGELFF. CDR3 nucleotides: TGTGCCAGCAGTTCCCCCTTGCGGACAGTGAACACCGGGGAGCTGTTTTTT. This chain uses TRBV12-3 or TRBV12-4 with TRBJ2-2; tentatively, D is TRBD1 (6 bases). V was shortened by 4 bases and J by 1 base, with 16 bases between the two germline ends. CDR3 size: 17 residues.

This clonotype was seen ten or more times. The chain joins TRBV6-5 to TRBJ2-3; D perhaps matches TRBD2 (7 bases). Trimming pared 1 base from V and 2 bases from J, leaving 10 bases between. The CDR3 has 15 amino acids. CDR1 is MNHEY and CDR2 is SVGAGI in the germline V gene. The CDR3 reads CASSYLAGATDTQYF. In nucleotides, the CDR3 is TGTGCCAGCAGTTACTTGGCGGGGGCCACAGATACGCAGTATTTT.

This clonotype came up a few times. The chain joins TRBV5-5 to TRBJ2-1; a weak D match, TRBD1 (5 bases). The germline gives CDR1 SGHKS, CDR2 YYEKEE (reference sequence). V was clipped by 3 bases and J by 4 bases, with 17 bases between them. The CDR3 extends over 16 amino acids. The CDR3 sequence: CASSSPPAGLYNEQFF. The CDR3 coding sequence is TGTGCCAGCAGCTCCCCCCCGGCAGGGTTGTACAATGAGCAGTTCTTC. The variable domain in full, completed from reference TRBV5-5 and TRBJ2-1, reads DAGVTQSPTHLIKTRGQQVTLRCSPISGHKSVSWYQQVLGQGPQFIFQYYEKEERGRGNFPDRFSARQFPNYSSELNVNALLLGDSALYLCASSSPPAGLYNEQFFGPGTRLTVL.

This CDR3 is CASDQQGNVKNIQYF. The CDR3 DNA is TGTGCCAGCGACCAACAGGGTAATGTCAAAAACATTCAGTACTTC. The V call is TRBV5-5, the J call TRBJ2-4; maybe TRBD1 (6 bases). This CDR3 contains 15 residues. The V and J ends lost 7 bases and 3 bases respectively, with 17 bases between them. CDR1 is SGHKS, CDR2 YYEKEE, per germline (reference sequence). The full variable domain, completed using reference TRBV5-5 and TRBJ2-4, is DAGVTQSPTHLIKTRGQQVTLRCSPISGHKSVSWYQQVLGQGPQFIFQYYEKEERGRGNFPDRFSARQFPNYSSELNVNALLLGDSALYLCASDQQGNVKNIQYFGAGTRLSVL.

This clonotype was found a few times. The chain combines TRBV19 with TRBJ2-7; 8 bases match TRBD2. The CDR3 consists of 16 residues. Germline-derived CDR1 and CDR2 are LNHDA and SQIVND (reference sequence). J was trimmed by 1 base and V by 3 bases; bases with no gene match: 8. The CDR3 nucleotides are TGTGCCAGTAGTATGAGGAGCGGGGGCTCTTCCTACGAGCAGTACTTC. Translated: CASSMRSGGSSYEQYF.

Remarks on this clonotype: A much larger clone is a single base away; this may be a read error. The chain combines TRBV7-8 with TRBJ2-6; D is tentatively TRBD1 or TRBD2 (6 bases each). Germline loops: CDR1 SGHVS, CDR2 FQNEAQ. The CDR3 spans 15 residues. Trimming took 5 bases from V and 4 from J, leaving 12 bases between them. Here the CDR3 DNA reads TGTGCCAGCAGCCCAGTAGGGGGGGGGGCCAACGTCCTGACTTTC. Translation: CASSPVGGGANVLTF.

Only a few counts were recorded for this clonotype. J is TRBJ2-7 and V is TRBV20-1; D possibly matches TRBD1 or TRBD2 (5 bases each). The CDR3 extends over 14 amino acids. Trimming took 1 base from V and 2 from J, leaving 12 bases between them. Germline V gene data show CDR1 as DFQATT and CDR2 as SNEGSKA (reference sequence). CDR3 bases: TGCAGTGCTAGAGGGGGGTCCCTAACCTACGAGCAGTACGTC. This encodes CSARGGSLTYEQYV.

There are a few counts of this clonotype. The chain couples TRBV20-1 to TRBJ2-2; D is uncertain. Between the trimmed V and J ends, which lost 0 bases and 2 bases, there was a span of 7 bases. Germline V gives CDR1 DFQATT, CDR2 SNEGSKA (reference sequence). This CDR3 comprises 14 residues. CDR3 amino acids: CSARDLYNTGELFF. CDR3 nucleotides: TGCAGTGCTAGAGACCTCTATAACACCGGGGAGCTGTTTTTT.

A note on this clonotype: This CDR3 is missing its conserved last phenylalanine or tryptophan, likely due to a read error. The CDR3 reads CASSGEWAARGSEQFL. CDR3 nucleotide sequence: TGTGCCAGCAGTGGTGAGTGGGCCGCTCGGGGGAGTGAGCAGTTCCTC. The rearrangement uses TRBV27 and TRBJ2-1, with a weak D call TRBD2 (6 bases). The V and J ends lost 5 bases and 9 bases respectively, with 23 bases between them. The CDR3 runs 16 residues. The germline gives CDR1 MNHEY, CDR2 SMNVEV (reference sequence).

V gene TRBV27 combines with J gene TRBJ1-5; D remains ambiguous. This CDR3 is 17 amino acids long. The V and J ends lost 5 bases and 3 bases respectively, with 20 bases between them. CDR1 is MNHEY and CDR2 is SMNVEV in the germline V gene (reference sequence). The CDR3 nucleotides read TGTGCCAGCAGTGACTATGACGGCGGATTAGACAATCAGCCCCAGCATTTT. The encoded protein is CASSDYDGGLDNQPQHF.

This clonotype was counted ten times or more. The gene calls are TRBV10-3 and TRBJ2-3, with D maybe TRBD2 (5 bases). The CDR3 loop spans 17 amino acids. V lost 0 bases and J 2 bases, leaving 15 bases between the germline ends. Germline V gene lookup returns CDR1 ENHRY and CDR2 SYGVKD. The CDR3 loop reads CAISESGSRLYTDTQYF. The CDR3 DNA is TGTGCCATCAGTGAGTCTGGGAGCCGCCTCTACACAGATACGCAGTATTTT.

This sequence joins TRBV6-1 and TRBJ2-3; perhaps TRBD2 as D (6 bases). The V end lost 6 bases, the J end lost 1 base, and 17 bases lay between the germline ends. This CDR3 comprises 16 residues. The V gene's germline CDR1 is MNHNS and CDR2 SASEGT. This CDR3 reads CASRIDRSGGTDTQYF. In DNA form, the CDR3 reads TGTGCCAGCAGAATCGACCGATCGGGGGGCACAGATACGCAGTATTTT.

The chain joins TRBV28 to TRBJ2-7; 7 bases match TRBD1. The CDR3 covers 14 residues. With 6 bases clipped from V and 2 bases from J, the junction kept 7 bases outside the gene matches. CDR1 and CDR2 (germline): MDHEN, SYDVKM. The CDR3: CASSPIGTAYEQYV. The CDR3 DNA sequence: TGTGCCAGCAGCCCTATCGGGACAGCCTACGAGCAGTACGTC.

Many counts were recorded for this clonotype. The CDR3 sequence is CASSLLSARNTGELFF. For the CDR3, the DNA is TGTGCCAGCAGCTTACTGTCAGCGAGGAACACCGGGGAGCTGTTTTTT. The chain carries TRBV7-3 and TRBJ2-2; the D is unclear. The CDR3 contains 16 residues. CDR1 is SGHTA and CDR2 is FQGTGA in the germline V gene. Trimming shortened V by 2 bases and J by 1 base, and 11 bases separated the two germline ends.

This clonotype came up a few times. V usage is TRBV14 and J usage is TRBJ1-2; TRBD1 matches at 7 bases. J gave up 0 bases and V 5 bases, and 12 bases lay outside the gene matches. CDR3 length: 17 amino acids. CDR1 and CDR2 from the germline V gene are SGHDN and FVKESK. The CDR3 here is CASSSRDSPFANYGYTF. In DNA, the CDR3 is TGTGCCAGCAGCTCCCGGGACAGCCCCTTTGCTAACTATGGCTACACCTTC.